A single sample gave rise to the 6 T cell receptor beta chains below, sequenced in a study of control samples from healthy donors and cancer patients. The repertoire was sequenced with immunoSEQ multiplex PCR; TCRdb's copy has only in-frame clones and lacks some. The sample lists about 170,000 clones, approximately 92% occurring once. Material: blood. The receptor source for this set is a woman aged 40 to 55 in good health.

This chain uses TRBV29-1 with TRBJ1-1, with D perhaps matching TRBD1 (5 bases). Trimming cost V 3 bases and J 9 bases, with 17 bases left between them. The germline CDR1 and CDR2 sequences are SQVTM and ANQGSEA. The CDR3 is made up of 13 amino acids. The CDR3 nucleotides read TGCAGCGTTGAGGGGGTGTTGGATGTGAAAGCTTTCTTT. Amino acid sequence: CSVEGVLDVKAFF.

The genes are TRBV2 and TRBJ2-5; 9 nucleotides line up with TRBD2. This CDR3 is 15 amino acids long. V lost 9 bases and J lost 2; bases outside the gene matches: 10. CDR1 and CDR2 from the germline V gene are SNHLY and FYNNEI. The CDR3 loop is CASKRTSDHQETQYF. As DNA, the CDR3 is TGTGCCAGTAAACGGACTAGCGATCATCAAGAGACCCAGTACTTC.

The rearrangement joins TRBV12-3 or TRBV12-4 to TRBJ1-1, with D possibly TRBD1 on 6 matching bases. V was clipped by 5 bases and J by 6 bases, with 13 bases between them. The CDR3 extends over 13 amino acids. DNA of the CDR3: TGTGCCAGCAGTAAACCAGGGGTGCCTGAAGCTTTCTTT. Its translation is CASSKPGVPEAFF.

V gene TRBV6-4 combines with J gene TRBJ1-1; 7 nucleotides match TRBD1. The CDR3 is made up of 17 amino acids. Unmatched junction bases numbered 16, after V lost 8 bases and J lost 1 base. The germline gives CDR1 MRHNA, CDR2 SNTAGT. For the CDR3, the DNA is TGTGCCAGCGGGACAGAACCTCCGGGGTCTGCGAACACTGAAGCTTTCTTT. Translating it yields CASGTEPPGSANTEAFF.

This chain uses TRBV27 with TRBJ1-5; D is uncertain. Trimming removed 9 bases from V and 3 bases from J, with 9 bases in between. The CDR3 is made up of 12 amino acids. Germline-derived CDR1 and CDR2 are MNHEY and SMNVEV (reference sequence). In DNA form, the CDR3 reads TGTGCCAGTGGCCAGCTCAATCAGCCCCAGCATTTT. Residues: CASGQLNQPQHF.

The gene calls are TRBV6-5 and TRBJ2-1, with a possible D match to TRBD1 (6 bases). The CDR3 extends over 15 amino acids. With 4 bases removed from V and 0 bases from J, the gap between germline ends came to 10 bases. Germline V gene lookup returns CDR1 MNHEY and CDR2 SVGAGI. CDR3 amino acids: CASSWDTSSYNEQFF. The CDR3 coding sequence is TGTGCCAGCAGTTGGGACACGAGCTCCTACAATGAGCAGTTCTTC.